This TCR beta chain derives from a study of cytomegalovirus exposure and HLA in healthy donors. Study conclusions and caveats: Accurate HLA-A and HLA-B prediction from TCR beta sequences was reported for most subjects.

On this clone itself: Its specificity is not known.

Trimming removed 5 bases from V and 4 bases from J; junction bases left unmatched: 10. Germline assignment: CDR1 SGHRS and CDR2 YFSETQ. This CDR3 has 16 amino acids. The PCR had 60 Vbeta and 13 Jbeta primers. Sequencing was performed with immunoSEQ multiplex PCR; in TCRdb, only in-frame clones are kept and a portion is missing. The sample carries over 150,000 clones, approximately 83% recorded once. This TCR was recovered from a boy aged 2-9 years in good health and CMV-seronegative. The chain recombines TRBV5-1 with TRBJ2-5; 11 positions agree with TRBD2. Sequenced: PBMCs. CDR3 sequence (DNA): TGCGCCAGCAGTCCCACTAGCGGGAGTCAAGGAGAGACCCAGTACTTC. Protein sequence: CASSPTSGSQGETQYF.